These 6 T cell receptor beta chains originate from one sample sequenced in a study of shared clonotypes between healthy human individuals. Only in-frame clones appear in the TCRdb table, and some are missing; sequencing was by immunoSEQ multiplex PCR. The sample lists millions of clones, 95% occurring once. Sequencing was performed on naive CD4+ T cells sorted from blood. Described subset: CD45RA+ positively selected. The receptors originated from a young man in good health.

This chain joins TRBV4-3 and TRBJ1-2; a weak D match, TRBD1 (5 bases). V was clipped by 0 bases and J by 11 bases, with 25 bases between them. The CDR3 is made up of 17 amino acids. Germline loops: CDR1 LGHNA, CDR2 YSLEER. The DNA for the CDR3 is TGCGCCAGCAGCCAAGATTTGGGGGGGTTGGATGTAAGTGGGTACACCTTC. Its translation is CASSQDLGGLDVSGYTF.

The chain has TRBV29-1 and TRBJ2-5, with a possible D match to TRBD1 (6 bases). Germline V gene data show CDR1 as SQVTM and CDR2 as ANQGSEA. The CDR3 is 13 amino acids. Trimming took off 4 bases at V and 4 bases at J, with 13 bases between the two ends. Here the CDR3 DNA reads TGCAGCGTTGTTGGCAGGGGTACAGAGACCCAGTACTTC. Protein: CSVVGRGTETQYF.

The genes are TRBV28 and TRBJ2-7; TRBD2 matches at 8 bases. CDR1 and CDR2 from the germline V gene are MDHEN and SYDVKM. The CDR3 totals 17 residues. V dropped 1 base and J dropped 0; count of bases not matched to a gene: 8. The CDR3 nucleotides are TGTGCCAGCAGTTTATTGATGGTGAGCGGGGGCTCCTACGAGCAGTACTTC. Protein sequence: CASSLLMVSGGSYEQYF.

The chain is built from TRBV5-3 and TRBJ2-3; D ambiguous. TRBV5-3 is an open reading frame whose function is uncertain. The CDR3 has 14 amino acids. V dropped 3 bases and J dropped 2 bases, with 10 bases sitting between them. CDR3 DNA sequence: TGTGCCAGAAGCTCGCCATATCACACAGATACGCAGTATTTT. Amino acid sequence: CARSSPYHTDTQYF.

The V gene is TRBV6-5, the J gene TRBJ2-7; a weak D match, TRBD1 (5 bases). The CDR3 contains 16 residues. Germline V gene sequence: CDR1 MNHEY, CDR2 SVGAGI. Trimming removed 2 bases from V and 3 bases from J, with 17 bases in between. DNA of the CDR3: TGTGCCAGCAGTTACGTTACAGGATATGGGGTCTACGAGCAGTACTTC. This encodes CASSYVTGYGVYEQYF.

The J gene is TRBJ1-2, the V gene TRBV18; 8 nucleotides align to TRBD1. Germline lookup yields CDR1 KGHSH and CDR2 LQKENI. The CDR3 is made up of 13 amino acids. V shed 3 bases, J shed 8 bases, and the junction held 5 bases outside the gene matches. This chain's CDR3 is CASSPGQDTGYTF. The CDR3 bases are TGTGCCAGCTCACCGGGACAGGACACGGGCTACACCTTC.